The next 5 T cell receptor beta chains were all read from a single sample in a study of blood T cell repertoires in COVID-19. The protocol was immunoSEQ multiplex PCR, while the TCRdb copy is restricted to in-frame clones and leaves out a portion. The table lists nearly 200,000 clones, 80% to 85% of them singletons. The sample taken for sequencing was peripheral blood. The receptors were gathered from a human donor in a cohort sampled during active COVID-19.

This chain joins TRBV24-1 and TRBJ2-1; D is ambiguous. This CDR3 is built from 13 residues. The V and J ends lost 6 bases and 6 bases respectively, with 11 bases between them. Germline assignment: CDR1 KGHDR and CDR2 SFDVKD. CDR3 DNA: TGTGCCACCAGTCAACGGGTCCTCAATGAGCAGTTCTTC. It specifies CATSQRVLNEQFF.

This clone has a count of ten or more. Written as DNA, the CDR3 is TGTGCCAGCAGCGCCGGACTGCGGGCCGGGGAGCTGTTTTTT. Translation: CASSAGLRAGELFF. This chain links TRBV9 with TRBJ2-2; weak D call: TRBD2 (5 bases). The CDR3 consists of 14 residues. The germline CDR1 and CDR2 sequences are SGDLS and YYNGEE. The V end was cut by 3 bases, the J end by 6 bases, with 12 bases between.

This clone has just one count. The chain employs TRBV7-6 and TRBJ2-2; D unclear. Per the germline V gene, CDR1 is SGHVS and CDR2 is FNYEAQ. The CDR3 consists of 16 residues. The ends were cut back, 5 bases at V and 6 bases at J, with 19 bases in the middle. The CDR3 DNA sequence: TGTGCCAGCAGCCCCCCCGCTGGCTCGGCGGCCGGGGAGCTGTTTTTT. It yields the protein CASSPPAGSAAGELFF.

The chain recombines TRBV19 with TRBJ2-1; D perhaps matches TRBD2 (5 bases). Germline V gives CDR1 LNHDA, CDR2 SQIVND (reference sequence). V was pared by 7 bases and J by 7 bases, with 20 bases between. The CDR3 sequence is 15 residues long. CDR3 region: CASTITGKLRNEQFF. CDR3 in DNA: TGTGCCAGTACCATAACCGGGAAGCTGAGAAATGAGCAGTTCTTC.

The chain carries TRBV4-1 and TRBJ2-1; 7 bases line up with TRBD1. CDR3 size: 14 residues. Germline-derived CDR1 and CDR2 are MGHRA and YSYEKL. Trimming cost V 3 bases and J 5 bases; bases outside gene matches: 4. The CDR3 DNA follows: TGCGCCAGCAGCCAGGGGACAGCAAACAATGAGCAGTTCTTC. Encoded protein: CASSQGTANNEQFF.